This TCR beta chain stems from a study of identical twins. Study outcomes and limitations: Analyses of zero insertions could, in part, be confounded by invariant MAIT and iNKT cells.

This clonotype was observed many times. Its antigen is still unknown. TCRdb reprocessed the 5' RACE reads via MiXCR and lists one record per CDR3 protein. This table holds nearly 650,000 distinct CDR3 sequences, about 7.1% found once. The data also belong to a second study, concerning yellow fever vaccine responses in identical twins.

Input material: PBMCs. The receptor's source is a woman under 30 in good health.

CDR3 in amino acids: CASSQGRISNEQFF. The CDR3 DNA follows: TGTGCCAGCAGCCAAGGGCGAATTAGCAATGAGCAGTTCTTC. The V gene is TRBV3-1, the J gene TRBJ2-1, with D hard to call. The CDR3 has 14 amino acids. Trimming removed 1 base at V and 6 bases at J, with 10 bases between. Per the germline V gene, CDR1 is LGHDT and CDR2 is YNNKEL (reference sequence).